Following are 27 T cell receptor beta chains from one sample sequenced in a study of breast tumors, draining lymph nodes, adjacent tissues. TCRdb used MiXCR to reprocess the multiplex PCR reads, holding one entry per CDR3 protein. Here the sample spans more than 100,000 distinct CDR3 sequences, around 22% being singletons. The lymph nodes were axillary draining lymph nodes from breast cancer patients. Sequencing was carried out using axillary lymph node tissue. The receptor set was obtained from a female donor with breast cancer. Some clones in this sample may be carry-over from other donors' samples.

This clonotype was detected ten times or more. This chain connects TRBV12-3 or TRBV12-4 to TRBJ2-7; D remains ambiguous. V was cut by 5 bases and J by 4 bases, with 9 bases left in between. The CDR3 covers 12 residues. The DNA for the CDR3 is TGTGCCAGCAGTCGACTGAGGTACGAGCAGTACTTC. It is translated as CASSRLRYEQYF.

This clonotype was seen many times. The chain joins TRBV11-2 to TRBJ2-1, with a tentative D call TRBD2 (5 bases). Trimming took 1 base from V and 9 from J, leaving 25 bases between them. This CDR3 comprises 18 residues. Germline CDR1 SGHAT, CDR2 FQNNGV. CDR3 loop: CASSLVVGLGLGAGEQFF. For the CDR3, the DNA is TGTGCCAGCAGCTTAGTAGTAGGGTTAGGATTAGGCGCGGGTGAGCAGTTCTTC.

In this sample, this clonotype turned up many times. V usage is TRBV15 and J usage is TRBJ1-2; D possibly corresponds to TRBD1 (6 bases). The CDR3 extends over 16 amino acids. The V and J ends lost 0 bases and 5 bases respectively, with 16 bases between them. Germline lookup yields CDR1 LNHNV and CDR2 YYDKDF (reference sequence). The CDR3 region is CATSRDPQGQEYGYTF. The CDR3, as DNA: TGTGCCACCAGCAGAGATCCCCAGGGGCAAGAGTATGGCTACACCTTC.

J is TRBJ1-5 and V is TRBV3-1; weak D call: TRBD1 (5 bases). Germline assignment: CDR1 LGHDT and CDR2 YNNKEL (reference sequence). V shed 0 bases and J shed 2 bases, with 8 bases lying between them. The CDR3 is 15 amino acids. The CDR3 DNA reads TGTGCCAGCAGCCAAGACAGGGTGCGCAATCAGCCCCAGCATTTT. Its protein is CASSQDRVRNQPQHF.

This clonotype has ten or more counts. A much larger clone lies one base from this, so it may be a read error. The chain uses TRBV6-2 or TRBV6-3 and TRBJ2-7, with D maybe TRBD2 (6 bases). The CDR3 has 12 residues. The germline gives CDR1 MNHEY, CDR2 SVGEGT. V dropped 4 bases and J dropped 3 bases, with 7 bases sitting between them. In nucleotides, the CDR3 is TGTGCCAGCAGTTTTAGCGGCTACGAGCAGTACTTC. Amino acid sequence: CASSFSGYEQYF.

With respect to this clonotype: Given a much more abundant clone one base away, this may be a read error. CDR3: CASGEGRPVPDTQYF. The CDR3 nucleotides are TGTGCCAGCGGCGAGGGGCGGCCAGTCCCAGATACGCAGTATTTT. This chain connects TRBV7-2 to TRBJ2-3; D possibly matches TRBD1 or TRBD2 (5 bases each). Trimming took off 8 bases at V and 4 bases at J, with 19 bases between the two ends. This CDR3 has 15 amino acids. CDR1 is SGHTA and CDR2 is FQGNSA in the germline V gene.

This clonotype was picked up many times. CDR3 nucleotides: TGTGCCAGCAGACAAACCGGGACTAACTACGAGCAGTACTTC. This encodes CASRQTGTNYEQYF. V and J are TRBV6-1 and TRBJ2-7; 7 nucleotides line up with TRBD2. CDR1 is MNHNS, CDR2 SASEGT, per germline. V trimming: 6 bases; J trimming: 3 bases; junction bases outside the gene matches: 8. This CDR3 contains 14 residues.

In this sample, this clonotype turned up many times. J is TRBJ2-7 and V is TRBV7-9; D call uncertain. Looked up from germline, CDR1 is SEHNR and CDR2 is FQNEAQ (reference sequence). Trimming left V 1 base short and J 0 bases short, with 10 bases between. CDR3 size: 15 residues. DNA for the CDR3: TGTGCCAGCAGCTTAGACAGCTTCAGCTCCTACGAGCAGTACTTC. As protein: CASSLDSFSSYEQYF.

In its sample, this clonotype was seen once. A much more abundant neighbour one base away suggests this may be a read error. As the CDR3 is not closed by the conserved phenylalanine or tryptophan, this likely results from a read error. The V gene is TRBV28, the J gene TRBJ2-7; D gene uncertain. V was cut by 5 bases and J by 3 bases, with 17 bases left in between. CDR1 MDHEN and CDR2 SYDVKM come from the germline V gene. The CDR3 has 15 amino acids. The CDR3 DNA reads as TGTGCCAGCAGTCTAATCTGCAGTGGATACTACGAGCAGTACTGC. Protein: CASSLICSGYYEQYC.

This clonotype was recorded many times. The J gene is TRBJ2-3, the V gene TRBV11-2; perhaps TRBD2 as D (5 bases). The germline gives CDR1 SGHAT, CDR2 FQNNGV. The CDR3 is 16 amino acids. The V end was cut by 3 bases, the J end by 0 bases, with 13 bases between. The chain's CDR3 is CASSFGVMASTDTQYF. The CDR3 DNA follows: TGTGCCAGCAGCTTCGGGGTTATGGCTAGCACAGATACGCAGTATTTT.

The rearrangement uses TRBV27 and TRBJ2-3; 7 bases fit TRBD2. Germline values: CDR1 MNHEY, CDR2 SMNVEV (reference sequence). Trimming at V came to 5 bases and at J to 2 bases, leaving 10 bases not matched to a gene. This CDR3 has 16 amino acids. Here the CDR3 reads CASSPPGTTITDTQYF. The DNA of the CDR3 is TGTGCCAGCAGTCCGCCCGGGACTACCATCACAGATACGCAGTATTTT.

This clonotype was picked up many times. V and J are TRBV12-3 or TRBV12-4 and TRBJ2-5, with D maybe TRBD2 (6 bases). This CDR3 contains 14 residues. V lost 8 bases, J lost 2 bases, and 15 bases lay in between. In DNA form, the CDR3 reads TGTGCCAGCGCCGGTACGGGGGTTCAAGAGACCCAGTACTTC. Its protein is CASAGTGVQETQYF.

Comments on this clonotype: One junction end disagrees with the germline gene, perhaps due to a read error. The V and J genes are TRBV19 and TRBJ1-2; D perhaps matches TRBD1 (6 bases). The CDR3 has 16 residues. Germline loops: CDR1 LNHDA, CDR2 SQIVND (reference sequence). CDR3 coding DNA: TGTACCAGTAGTATAGGGTTGGGGGCGAAGAGCTATGGCTACACCTTC. It translates to CTSSIGLGAKSYGYTF.

This chain uses TRBV4-3 with TRBJ2-1; the D gene could be TRBD1 or TRBD2 (6 bases each). The CDR3 is 16 residues long. The ends were cut back, 3 bases at V and 7 bases at J, with 19 bases in the middle. Germline-derived CDR1 and CDR2 are LGHNA and YSLEER. CDR3: CASSHQTGGSSNEQFF. CDR3 DNA: TGCGCCAGCAGCCACCAAACCGGGGGCAGTTCAAATGAGCAGTTCTTC.

This clonotype has a count of ten or more. This rearrangement joins TRBV20-1 to TRBJ2-6; D might be TRBD1 (6 bases). V was trimmed by 0 bases and J by 1 base, leaving 10 bases between them. This CDR3 spans 16 amino acids. Germline-derived CDR1 and CDR2 are DFQATT and SNEGSKA (reference sequence). In DNA, the CDR3 is TGCAGTGCTAGAGATCACACAGGGTCTGGGGCCAACGTCCTGACTTTC. Translation: CSARDHTGSGANVLTF.

This clonotype was seen many times. J is TRBJ2-7 and V is TRBV6-5; 10 nucleotides line up with TRBD1. V shed 6 bases, J shed 2 bases, and the junction held 4 bases outside the gene matches. From germline, CDR1 is MNHEY and CDR2 SVGAGI. The CDR3 contains 14 residues. The CDR3 region has the DNA TGTGCCAGCAGACCAGACAGGGGGCCCTACGAGCAGTACTTC. This sequence encodes CASRPDRGPYEQYF.

The chain carries TRBV3-1 and TRBJ2-1; 8 bases are shared with TRBD2. V gave up 1 base and J gave up 2 bases; unmatched junction bases: 1. Germline V gene lookup returns CDR1 LGHDT and CDR2 YNNKEL (reference sequence). The CDR3 is 15 residues long. This CDR3 is CASSQGSGAYNEQFF. The CDR3 DNA follows: TGTGCCAGCAGCCAAGGTAGCGGGGCCTACAATGAGCAGTTCTTC.

The J gene is TRBJ2-2, the V gene TRBV6-1; 7 bases are shared with TRBD2. CDR3 length equals 15 residues. The germline gives CDR1 MNHNS, CDR2 SASEGT. Trimming at V came to 2 bases and at J to 7 bases, leaving 7 bases not matched to a gene. This CDR3 is CASSEWGGIIGELFF. The CDR3 DNA sequence: TGTGCCAGCAGTGAATGGGGGGGTATAATCGGGGAGCTGTTTTTT.

As concerns this clonotype: With a much larger clone just one base away, this may be a read error. V usage is TRBV27 and J usage is TRBJ2-3, with TRBD2 matching 10 bases. Germline-derived CDR1 and CDR2 are MNHEY and SMNVEV (reference sequence). The CDR3 consists of 16 residues. V lost 5 bases, J lost 3 bases, and 8 bases stayed unmatched. CDR3 sequence (DNA): TGTGCCAGCAGTCCCCTAGGACTAGCGGAAACAGATACGCAGTATTTT. This gives the protein CASSPLGLAETDTQYF.

This clonotype was observed many times. The chain couples TRBV6-5 to TRBJ2-7; the D gene is possibly TRBD2 (6 bases). Germline V gene lookup returns CDR1 MNHEY and CDR2 SVGAGI. V was cut by 4 bases and J by 6 bases, with 10 bases left in between. The CDR3 has 12 residues. CDR3 in amino acids: CASSSGTGEQYF. CDR3 bases: TGTGCCAGCAGTTCAGGGACTGGCGAGCAGTACTTC.

This clonotype was seen repeatedly, ten times or more. The V gene is TRBV20-1, the J gene TRBJ2-2; TRBD2 aligns across 13 bases. The V segment lost 5 bases and the J segment 1 base; nucleotides outside the gene matches: 16. The CDR3 length is 20 residues. The germline CDR1 and CDR2 sequences are DFQATT and SNEGSKA (reference sequence). CDR3 bases: TGCAGTGCTCCCCTCCCGAGTCGGACTAGCGGGAGATGGAACACCGGGGAGCTGTTTTTT. Amino acid sequence: CSAPLPSRTSGRWNTGELFF.

This clonotype has a count of ten or more. V and J are TRBV19 and TRBJ2-3; the D is unclear. Germline CDR1 is LNHDA and CDR2 is SQIVND (reference sequence). This CDR3 region has 15 residues. V lost 3 bases, J lost 0 bases, and 10 bases lay in between. The CDR3 region has the DNA TGTGCCAGTAGTATCACCAGGTTGAGCACAGATACGCAGTATTTT. Protein: CASSITRLSTDTQYF. Together with reference TRBV19 and TRBJ2-3, the CDR3 gives the full variable domain: DGGITQSPKYLFRKEGQNVTLSCEQNLNHDAMYWYRQDPGQGLRLIYYSQIVNDFQKGDIAEGYSVSREKKESFPLTVTSAQKNPTAFYLCASSITRLSTDTQYFGPGTRLTVL.

This clonotype was counted at least ten times. V and J are TRBV12-3 or TRBV12-4 and TRBJ2-1; TRBD2 agrees at 10 bases. The junction had 6 bases not matched to a gene; V was cut back by 1 base and J by 9 bases. The CDR3 spans 15 residues. CDR3 sequence (DNA): TGTGCCAGCAGTTTAGGCCTAGCGGGAGTATTTGAGCAGTTCTTC. This translates into CASSLGLAGVFEQFF.

V gene TRBV5-4 combines with J gene TRBJ2-2; perhaps TRBD1 as D (6 bases). CDR3 length: 14 residues. Germline values: CDR1 SGHNT, CDR2 YYREEE (reference sequence). V lost 4 bases to trimming and J lost 5 bases, with 12 bases between them. CDR3 in DNA: TGTGCCAGCAGCCTGGGGGCGCGGACCGGGGAGCTGTTTTTT. This sequence encodes CASSLGARTGELFF.

The sample holds many counts of this clonotype. This chain joins TRBV2 and TRBJ2-5, with a possible D match to TRBD1 (6 bases). Germline CDR1 is SNHLY and CDR2 is FYNNEI. The CDR3 spans 12 residues. V gave up 7 bases and J gave up 4 bases, with 10 bases separating them. In DNA, the CDR3 is TGTGCCAGCACCCCGACAGGAGAGACCCAGTACTTC. Its protein is CASTPTGETQYF. Drawing the rest from reference TRBV2 and TRBJ2-5, the complete variable domain is EPEVTQTPSHQVTQMGQEVILRCVPISNHLYFYWYRQILGQKVEFLVSFYNNEISEKSEIFDDQFSVERPDGSNFTLKIRSTKLEDSAMYFCASTPTGETQYFGPGTRLLVL.

Concerning this clonotype itself: Given a much more abundant clone one base away, this may be a read error. This chain links TRBV19 with TRBJ2-2; D uncertain. The CDR3 extends over 13 amino acids. V was clipped by 3 bases and J by 5 bases, with 7 bases between them. The V gene's germline CDR1 is LNHDA and CDR2 SQIVND (reference sequence). CDR3 sequence reads: CASSIDGTGELFF. CDR3 bases: TGTGCCAGTAGTATCGACGGAACCGGGGAGCTGTTTTTT.

This clonotype has a count of ten or more. V usage is TRBV2 and J usage is TRBJ1-5; 8 bases map to TRBD1. V gave up 5 bases and J gave up 0 bases; unmatched junction bases: 6. CDR3 length equals 16 residues. The V gene's germline CDR1 is SNHLY and CDR2 FYNNEI. CDR3 coding DNA: TGTGCCAGCAGTAAGGGGGGACAGGCTAGCAATCAGCCCCAGCATTTT. Translating gives CASSKGGQASNQPQHF.